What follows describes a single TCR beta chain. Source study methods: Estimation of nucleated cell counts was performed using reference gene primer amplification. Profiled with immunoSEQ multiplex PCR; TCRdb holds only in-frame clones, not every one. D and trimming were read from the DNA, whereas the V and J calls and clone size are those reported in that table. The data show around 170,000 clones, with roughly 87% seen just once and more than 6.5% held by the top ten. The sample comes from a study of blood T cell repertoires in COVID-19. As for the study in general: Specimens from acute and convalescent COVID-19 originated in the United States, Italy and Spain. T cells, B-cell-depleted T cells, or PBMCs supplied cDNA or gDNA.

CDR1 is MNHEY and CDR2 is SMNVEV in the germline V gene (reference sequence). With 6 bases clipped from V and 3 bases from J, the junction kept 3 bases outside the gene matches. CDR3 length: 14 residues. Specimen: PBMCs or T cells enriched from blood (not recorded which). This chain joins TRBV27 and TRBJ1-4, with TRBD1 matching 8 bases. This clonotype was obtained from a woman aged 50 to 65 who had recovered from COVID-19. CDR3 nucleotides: TGTGCCAGCAGCCCGGGACAGGCTAATGAAAAACTGTTTTTT. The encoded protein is CASSPGQANEKLFF.